The rows below give T cell receptor beta chains drawn from one sample of a study of blood T cells in healthy people across ages. TCRdb called the 5' RACE reads again in MiXCR, with one record for every CDR3 protein. The table lists roughly 680,000 distinct CDR3 sequences, 52% of them singletons. The specimen sequenced was blood. These receptors originate from an elderly woman in good health. Each CDR3 is given with its conserved first and last residue. A D gene is named only where the DNA matches it firmly. Not every row has a clone size; where given, it reads once, few, many or a size class.

V	D	size	J	DNA	CDR3
TRBV7-9	.	.	TRBJ2-7	TGTGCCAGCGGGGGGGAGTTCAAAAAGGGACAGGTACCCTACGAGCAGTACTTC	CASGGEFKKGQVPYEQYF
TRBV7-9	.	.	TRBJ1-2	TGTGCCAGCAGCTTTGATACCGGTGGCTACACCTTC	CASSFDTGGYTF
TRBV6-5	.	.	TRBJ1-1	TGTGCCAGCAGACAGGGCGCTTTTGTCATGAACACTGAAGCTTTCTTT	CASRQGAFVMNTEAFF
TRBV13	TRBD1	once	TRBJ1-2	TGTGCCAGCAGCTTAGGATCCGGGACAGGGGTTTATGGCTACACCTTC	CASSLGSGTGVYGYTF
TRBV3-1	.	few	TRBJ1-4	TGTGCCAGCAGCCGACGACCCGGGGCGGCTAATGAAAAACTGTTTTTT	CASSRRPGAANEKLFF
TRBV20-1	.	many	TRBJ1-2	TGCAGTGCTAGAGATCCTCGGGGAGATGGGAATGGCTACACCTTC	CSARDPRGDGNGYTF
TRBV5-1	TRBD2	many	TRBJ2-3	TGCGCCAGCAGCTTGACTAGCGGGAGAGTGGGAGGTACGCAGTATTTT	CASSLTSGRVGGTQYF
TRBV20-1	.	many	TRBJ2-5	TGCAGTGCTGTCACCCGGGACCCAGATGTCCAAGAGACCCAGTACTTC	CSAVTRDPDVQETQYF
TRBV20-1	TRBD1	.	TRBJ1-2	TGCAGTGCTAGAGGTTCTGTGACAGGGGCGTCTGGCTACACCTTC	CSARGSVTGASGYTF
TRBV29-1	TRBD2	few	TRBJ2-5	TGCAGCGGCCTAGCGGGAGGGGAGACCCAGTACTTC	CSGLAGGETQYF
TRBV14	TRBD2	.	TRBJ2-1	TGTGCCAGCAGCCAGAGCGGGAGTGAGTCCTACAATGAGCAGTTCTTC	CASSQSGSESYNEQFF
TRBV10-1	.	.	TRBJ2-5	TGCGCCAGCAGGGGTTCGGGAGACCGCAATGAGCAGTACTTC	CASRGSGDRNEQYF
TRBV6-6	TRBD2	.	TRBJ2-4	TGTGCCAGCAGTATCGACGGGGGGGTAGGGGCCAAAAACATTCAGTACTTC	CASSIDGGVGAKNIQYF
TRBV6-6	TRBD1	.	TRBJ1-1	TGTGCCAGCAGTCCGACAGGGGAAGCTTTCTTT	CASSPTGEAFF
TRBV5-5	.	few	TRBJ2-2	TGTGCCAGCAGCTTGGGCCCTGCCGGGAACACCGGGGAGCTGTTTTTT	CASSLGPAGNTGELFF
TRBV20-1	TRBD2	few	TRBJ2-1	TGCAGTGCGTCTAGCGGGGCCAGGGATGAGCAGTTCTTC	CSASSGARDEQFF
TRBV3-1	.	many	TRBJ2-1	TGTGCCAGCAGCCAAGATGGAGGAAGACACAATGAGCAGTTCTTC	CASSQDGGRHNEQFF
TRBV6-6	.	many	TRBJ2-3	TGTGCCAGCACCCCATCAGGCACAGATACGCAGTATTTT	CASTPSGTDTQYF
TRBV29-1	TRBD2	.	TRBJ2-7	TGCAGCGTTCGTGGACTAGCGGGGTACGAGCAGTACTTC	CSVRGLAGYEQYF
TRBV7-2	.	.	TRBJ2-7	TGTGCCAGCAGCTTATATCCCTGGCAGGGGAGCTCCTACGAGCAGTACTTC	CASSLYPWQGSSYEQYF